This record covers a single T cell receptor (beta chain). The data stem from a study of T cell changes during pregnancy in multiple sclerosis. The repertoire was sequenced with immunoSEQ multiplex PCR; TCRdb's copy has only in-frame clones and lacks some. The sample lists 27,000 or so clones, about 88% occurring once. This specimen was CD8+ T cells from peripheral blood mononuclear cells, taken in the second trimester of pregnancy. The origin of this receptor is a female donor with multiple sclerosis, enrolled in a pregnancy study.

The CDR3 protein is CASSVGQGYNEQFF. Here the CDR3 DNA reads TGTGCCAGCAGCGTAGGCCAGGGTTACAATGAGCAGTTCTTC. The V call is TRBV9, the J call TRBJ2-1, with D perhaps matching TRBD1 (5 bases). Trimming stripped 0 bases from V and 4 bases from J, with 8 bases between. Germline assignment: CDR1 SGDLS and CDR2 YYNGEE. This CDR3 spans 14 amino acids.